The rows below give T cell receptor beta chains drawn from one sample of a study of beta chain features in type 1 diabetes. TCRdb keeps only in-frame clones here, not all; method: immunoSEQ multiplex PCR. The sample holds under 300,000 clones, roughly 20% seen once. The sequenced material came from naive CD4+ T cells from blood. The receptor set was obtained from a middle-aged woman with type 1 diabetes. Both conserved end residues are trimmed from each CDR3. A D gene is named only where the DNA matches it firmly. Clone size is stated in some rows and not others, as once, few, many or a class when expanded.

size: .
D: .
V: TRBV29-1
J: TRBJ2-7
CDR3: SVAHVPYEQY

size: .
D: .
V: TRBV25-1
J: TRBJ1-2
CDR3: ASSESGVYGYT

size: few
D: .
V: TRBV4-1
J: TRBJ2-3
CDR3: ASSPGESGSADTQY

size: few
D: TRBD1
V: TRBV18
J: TRBJ1-5
CDR3: ASSPSGTGVGNQPQH

size: .
D: TRBD2
V: TRBV30
J: TRBJ2-3
CDR3: AWSPGLAVDTQY

size: few
D: .
V: TRBV28
J: TRBJ2-7
CDR3: ASSSAGSSYEQY

size: few
D: .
V: TRBV2
J: TRBJ1-6
CDR3: ASSPTGRSTPLH

size: .
D: .
V: TRBV18
J: TRBJ2-1
CDR3: ASSGGAGINEQF

size: few
D: TRBD1
V: TRBV7-3
J: TRBJ1-1
CDR3: ASSSAGTGGTEAF

size: .
D: .
V: TRBV7-3
J: TRBJ2-2
CDR3: ASSPRPAQIGELF

size: .
D: .
V: TRBV29-1
J: TRBJ2-5
CDR3: SVGHRLQETQY